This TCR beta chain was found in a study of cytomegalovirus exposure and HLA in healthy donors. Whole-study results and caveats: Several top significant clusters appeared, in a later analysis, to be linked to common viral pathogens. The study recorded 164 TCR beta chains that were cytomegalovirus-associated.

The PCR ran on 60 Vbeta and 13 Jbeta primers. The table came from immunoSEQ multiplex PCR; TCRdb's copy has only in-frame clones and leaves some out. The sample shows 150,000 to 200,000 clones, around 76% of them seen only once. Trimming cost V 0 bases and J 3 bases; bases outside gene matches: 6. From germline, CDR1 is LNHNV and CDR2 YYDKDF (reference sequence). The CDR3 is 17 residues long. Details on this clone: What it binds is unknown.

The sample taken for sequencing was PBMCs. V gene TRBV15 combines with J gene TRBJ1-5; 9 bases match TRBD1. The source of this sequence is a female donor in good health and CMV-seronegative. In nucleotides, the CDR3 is TGTGCCACCAGCAGAGATGCGGGGACAGGGTTCAATCAGCCCCAGCATTTT. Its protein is CATSRDAGTGFNQPQHF.